One sample yielded the 8 T cell receptor beta chains listed below, sequenced in a study of OX40 agonist ivuxolimab in advanced cancers. Produced via immunoSEQ multiplex PCR; TCRdb's table is partial and in-frame only. The table records about 110,000 clones, around 93% of them present only once. The specimen comprised CD4+ or CD8+ T cells sorted from blood, sampled in a trial of the OX40 agonist ivuxolimab. Every receptor here comes from an adult with an advanced solid tumor such as melanoma, head and neck, liver or kidney cancer.

The chain joins TRBV18 to TRBJ2-3, with D hard to call. With 3 bases removed from V and 6 bases from J, the gap between germline ends came to 7 bases. Germline lookup yields CDR1 KGHSH and CDR2 LQKENI. There are 12 residues in the CDR3. This CDR3 reads CASSPQQDTQYF. DNA of the CDR3: TGTGCCAGCTCACCTCAGCAGGATACGCAGTATTTT.

The rearrangement links TRBV5-8 to TRBJ1-4, with 9 nucleotides matching TRBD1. Germline V CDR1 and CDR2: SGHTS, YDEGEE. After removal of 1 base from V and 8 bases from J, the junction contained 6 bases not matched to a gene. The CDR3 covers 15 residues. DNA of the CDR3: TGTGCCAGCAGCTTGTTGGGACAGGGCTGGGAAAAACTGTTTTTT. Protein sequence: CASSLLGQGWEKLFF. Combining the CDR3 with reference TRBV5-8 and TRBJ1-4 gives the whole variable domain EAGVTQSPTHLIKTRGQQATLRCSPISGHTSVYWYQQALGLGLQFLLWYDEGEERNRGNFPPRFSGRQFPNYSSELNVNALELEDSALYLCASSLLGQGWEKLFFGSGTQLSVL.

The chain employs TRBV6-5 and TRBJ2-5; D unresolved. Germline-derived CDR1 and CDR2 are MNHEY and SVGAGI. This CDR3 is built from 13 residues. Trimming stripped 7 bases from V and 4 bases from J, with 13 bases between. The CDR3 protein is CASNYGPGETQYF. CDR3 nucleotides: TGTGCCAGCAACTACGGACCGGGAGAGACCCAGTACTTC.

This clone was found once. This chain joins TRBV6-6 and TRBJ2-5; D not resolved. Germline lookup yields CDR1 MNHNY and CDR2 SVGAGI (reference sequence). The V and J ends lost 3 bases and 3 bases respectively, with 8 bases between them. CDR3 length: 13 amino acids. CDR3: CASSYEREETQYF. The CDR3 DNA follows: TGTGCCAGCAGTTATGAACGGGAAGAGACCCAGTACTTC.

The chain has TRBV5-4 and TRBJ1-4; maybe TRBD1 (5 bases). Germline V gene lookup returns CDR1 SGHNT and CDR2 YYREEE (reference sequence). This CDR3 is built from 16 residues. V was cut by 2 bases and J by 0 bases, with 11 bases left in between. Here the CDR3 DNA reads TGTGCCAGCAGCTTTCGACCGGGGCCAACTAATGAAAAACTGTTTTTT. This gives the protein CASSFRPGPTNEKLFF.

This chain links TRBV5-1 with TRBJ2-1; D may correspond to TRBD1 or TRBD2 (7 bases each). V lost 4 bases and J 9 bases, leaving 17 bases between the germline ends. The CDR3 consists of 14 residues. The V gene's germline CDR1 is SGHRS and CDR2 YFSETQ. CDR3 residues: CASSPGGGFGEQFF. CDR3 nucleotide sequence: TGCGCCAGCAGCCCAGGGGGAGGGTTCGGTGAGCAGTTCTTC.

The chain carries TRBV6-5 and TRBJ1-6; no reliable D call. The germline V gene encodes CDR1 MNHEY and CDR2 SVGAGI. Between the trimmed V and J ends, which lost 6 bases and 7 bases, there was a span of 13 bases. This CDR3 has 14 residues. CDR3 coding DNA: TGTGCCAGCAGATCTCAGCCCGTCAATTCACCCCTCCACTTT. Translation: CASRSQPVNSPLHF.

The rearrangement uses TRBV7-6 and TRBJ1-6, with TRBD1 matching 9 bases. V was pared by 5 bases and J by 0 bases, with 14 bases of the junction left unmatched. CDR3 length: 20 amino acids. Per germline, CDR1 SGHVS and CDR2 FNYEAQ. CDR3 bases: TGTGCCAGCAGCCTTAACGCGGGACAGGGCCTCAGCTCCTATAATTCACCCCTCCACTTT. Translating gives CASSLNAGQGLSSYNSPLHF.